These 26 T cell receptor beta chains were all obtained from the same sample, sequenced in a study of OX40 agonist ivuxolimab in advanced cancers. Sequencing used immunoSEQ multiplex PCR; TCRdb keeps in-frame clones, though not all of them. The sample lists tens of thousands of clones, 88% occurring once. Specimen: CD4+ or CD8+ T cells sorted from blood, collected in a trial of the OX40 agonist ivuxolimab. The receptors were gathered from an adult with an advanced solid tumor such as melanoma, head and neck, liver or kidney cancer.

The V gene is TRBV2, the J gene TRBJ1-5; maybe TRBD1 (5 bases). This CDR3 has 16 residues. Germline assignment: CDR1 SNHLY and CDR2 FYNNEI. V dropped 7 bases and J dropped 5 bases, with 21 bases sitting between them. Written as DNA, the CDR3 is TGTGCCAGCAACCACGGGGGAGCAGTTGTTGATCAGCCCCAGCATTTT. Amino acid sequence: CASNHGGAVVDQPQHF.

The CDR3 bases are TGTGCCAGCAGCCAATTGGACGGATTCAACACTGAAGCTTTCTTT. It encodes CASSQLDGFNTEAFF. The chain employs TRBV16 and TRBJ1-1; D is uncertain. Looked up from germline, CDR1 is KGHSY and CDR2 is FQNENV. Trimming left V 1 base short and J 2 bases short, with 11 bases between. There are 15 residues in the CDR3.

The count of this clone is one. This chain's CDR3 is CASSQRLAGTIEQYF. The CDR3 DNA sequence: TGTGCCAGCAGCCAAAGACTAGCGGGGACTATCGAGCAGTACTTC. The V gene is TRBV16, the J gene TRBJ2-7; 11 bases fit TRBD2. Germline CDR1 is KGHSY and CDR2 is FQNENV. The CDR3 totals 15 residues. With V trimmed by 2 bases and J by 6 bases, 6 bases remained unmatched.

The V gene is TRBV10-3, the J gene TRBJ2-1; TRBD2 agrees at 8 bases. Germline CDR1 and CDR2: ENHRY and SYGVKD. CDR3 length: 12 residues. Trimming took 7 bases from V and 10 from J; bases not matched to a gene: 6. The CDR3 reads CAIITGGGEQFF. The CDR3, as DNA: TGTGCCATCATTACGGGAGGGGGGGAGCAGTTCTTC.

This clone is a singleton in its sample. The rearrangement links TRBV28 to TRBJ1-1; 9 nucleotides align to TRBD1. The CDR3 extends over 13 amino acids. In germline, CDR1 is MDHEN, CDR2 SYDVKM. J was trimmed by 11 bases and V by 3 bases; bases with no gene match: 7. CDR3 sequence (DNA): TGTGCCAGCAGTTTGAACAGGGGGCGGGAGGCTTTCTTT. Amino acids: CASSLNRGREAFF.

The rearrangement uses TRBV10-3 and TRBJ2-1; D assignment may be TRBD1 or TRBD2 (5 bases each). Trimming removed 3 bases at V and 4 bases at J, with 16 bases between. CDR1 and CDR2 from the germline V gene are ENHRY and SYGVKD. The CDR3 runs 16 residues. Here the CDR3 reads CAISDQGEGKYNEQFF. For the CDR3, the DNA is TGTGCCATCAGTGATCAGGGTGAGGGTAAATACAATGAGCAGTTCTTC.

V gene TRBV7-9 combines with J gene TRBJ2-1; perhaps D is TRBD1 or TRBD2 (5 bases each). Deletions cut 1 base from V and 6 bases from J, with 10 bases between. This CDR3 spans 14 amino acids. The germline CDR1 and CDR2 sequences are SEHNR and FQNEAQ (reference sequence). DNA of the CDR3: TGTGCCAGCAGCTTAGGGGGGAGTCGCAATGAGCAGTTCTTC. Protein product: CASSLGGSRNEQFF.

The chain couples TRBV30 to TRBJ1-6; D gene unclear. CDR1 and CDR2 from the germline V gene are GTSNPN and SVGIG (reference sequence). This CDR3 is built from 16 residues. V was clipped by 3 bases and J by 3 bases, with 15 bases between them. For the CDR3, the DNA is TGTGCCTGGAGCGCCCTAAAACAGATCTATAATTCACCCCTCCACTTT. This gives the protein CAWSALKQIYNSPLHF.

The V gene is TRBV5-1, the J gene TRBJ1-2; tentative D call: TRBD1 (5 bases). CDR1 is SGHRS and CDR2 is YFSETQ in the germline V gene. The CDR3 consists of 14 residues. With 6 bases removed from V and 4 bases from J, the gap between germline ends came to 16 bases. DNA of the CDR3: TGCGCCAGCACCCCGAGTGGGGGGTTCTATGGCTACACCTTC. This encodes CASTPSGGFYGYTF.

The rearrangement uses TRBV30 and TRBJ1-4; the D gene is possibly TRBD1 (5 bases). The germline V and J ends were trimmed by 2 bases and 8 bases, with 15 bases remaining between them. CDR1 GTSNPN and CDR2 SVGIG come from the germline V gene (reference sequence). This CDR3 is 14 amino acids long. DNA of the CDR3: TGTGCCTGGAGTCCACTTCCACGGGGCGAAAAACTGTTTTTT. Encoded protein: CAWSPLPRGEKLFF.

The CDR3 DNA sequence: TGCGCCAGCAGCCAGGGAACGGGCGAGCAGTACTTC. It translates to CASSQGTGEQYF. The chain links TRBV5-1 to TRBJ2-7; weak D call: TRBD1 (5 bases). CDR1 SGHRS and CDR2 YFSETQ come from the germline V gene. The germline V and J ends were trimmed by 4 bases and 6 bases, with 11 bases remaining between them. The CDR3 runs to 12 residues.

The rearrangement links TRBV20-1 to TRBJ1-2, with a weak D call TRBD1 (6 bases). Trimming shortened V by 5 bases and J by 13 bases, and 17 bases separated the two germline ends. CDR3 length: 11 amino acids. In germline, CDR1 is DFQATT, CDR2 SNEGSKA (reference sequence). CDR3 residues: CSAYTGQSGTF. Written as DNA, the CDR3 is TGCAGTGCTTATACCGGACAGTCAGGCACCTTC.

The V call is TRBV7-3, the J call TRBJ2-5; D tentatively fits TRBD1 or TRBD2 (6 bases each). Per the germline V gene, CDR1 is SGHTA and CDR2 is FQGTGA. Trimming cost V 2 bases and J 5 bases, with 12 bases left between them. The CDR3 is 14 residues long. The CDR3 is CASSLQGRFETQYF. The CDR3 bases are TGTGCCAGCAGCTTACAGGGGAGGTTTGAGACCCAGTACTTC.

The chain is built from TRBV7-3 and TRBJ2-5, with TRBD1 matching over 8 bases. The CDR3 runs 14 residues. Germline V gene data show CDR1 as SGHTA and CDR2 as FQGTGA. V gave up 3 bases and J gave up 5 bases; unmatched junction bases: 5. The CDR3 loop reads CASSFSGGMETQYF. The CDR3 DNA reads TGTGCCAGCAGCTTTTCAGGGGGCATGGAGACCCAGTACTTC.

The rearrangement links TRBV7-8 to TRBJ2-1, with D unresolved. The CDR3 consists of 15 residues. The V end was cut by 1 base, the J end by 10 bases, with 17 bases between. The germline V gene encodes CDR1 SGHVS and CDR2 FQNEAQ. CDR3: CASSLVQAPMNEQFF. CDR3 nucleotide sequence: TGTGCCAGCAGCTTAGTCCAGGCCCCGATGAACGAGCAGTTCTTC. Looking up the rest from reference TRBV7-8 and TRBJ2-1 gives the full variable domain: GAGVSQSPRYKVAKRGQDVALRCDPISGHVSLFWYQQALGQGPEFLTYFQNEAQLDKSGLPSDRFFAERPEGSVSTLKIQRTQQEDSAVYLCASSLVQAPMNEQFFGPGTRLTVL.

The chain has TRBV10-3 and TRBJ2-3, with D hard to call. V was cut by 3 bases and J by 2 bases, with 0 bases left in between. The CDR3 contains 11 residues. The germline V gene has CDR1 ENHRY and CDR2 SYGVKD. The CDR3 nucleotides are TGTGCCATCAGTGACACAGATACGCAGTATTTT. This sequence encodes CAISDTDTQYF.

This clone came up a few times. This chain connects TRBV7-9 to TRBJ1-6; D gene uncertain. CDR3 length: 13 amino acids. The V end lost 4 bases, the J end lost 5 bases, and 6 bases lay between the germline ends. The germline CDR1 and CDR2 sequences are SEHNR and FQNEAQ (reference sequence). CDR3 sequence: CASSYKDNSPLHF. The CDR3 DNA reads as TGTGCCAGCAGCTATAAAGATAATTCACCCCTCCACTTT.

The V call is TRBV19, the J call TRBJ1-5, with 10 bases fitting TRBD1. In germline, CDR1 is LNHDA, CDR2 SQIVND (reference sequence). The trim removed 7 bases at V and 6 bases at J, leaving 3 bases unmatched. The CDR3 runs to 13 residues. CDR3 amino acids: CASNDRGRQPQHF. In DNA, the CDR3 is TGTGCCAGTAACGACAGGGGGCGTCAGCCCCAGCATTTT. The whole variable domain, remainder taken from reference TRBV19 and TRBJ1-5, is DGGITQSPKYLFRKEGQNVTLSCEQNLNHDAMYWYRQDPGQGLRLIYYSQIVNDFQKGDIAEGYSVSREKKESFPLTVTSAQKNPTAFYLCASNDRGRQPQHFGDGTRLSIL.

The chain links TRBV6-1 to TRBJ2-3, with a possible D match to TRBD1 (6 bases). Looked up from germline, CDR1 is MNHNS and CDR2 is SASEGT. This CDR3 is built from 15 residues. Trimming left V 6 bases short and J 1 base short, with 14 bases between. CDR3 loop: CASRDRSRGTDTQYF. CDR3 in DNA: TGTGCCAGCAGAGACAGGTCTAGGGGCACAGATACGCAGTATTTT.

The V call is TRBV25-1, the J call TRBJ2-7; 7 bases align to TRBD1. Germline V CDR1 and CDR2: MGHDK, SYGVNS. The V and J ends lost 3 bases and 3 bases, in that order; junction bases with no gene match: 2. The CDR3 has 13 residues. CDR3 bases: TGTGCCAGCAGTGATGGGACAGTCTACGAGCAGTACTTC. Amino acids: CASSDGTVYEQYF.

The rearrangement joins TRBV11-2 to TRBJ2-5; D ambiguous. Trimming pared 4 bases from V and 5 bases from J, leaving 14 bases between. The germline V gene encodes CDR1 SGHAT and CDR2 FQNNGV. This CDR3 contains 14 residues. The CDR3 DNA reads TGTGCCAGCAGCTCCGGGTCCCTCCTGGAGACCCAGTACTTC. Translating gives CASSSGSLLETQYF.

The chain employs TRBV6-1 and TRBJ1-1; 7 bases are a match to TRBD1. In germline, CDR1 is MNHNS, CDR2 SASEGT. The CDR3 is 14 amino acids. The V segment lost 7 bases and the J segment 2 bases; nucleotides outside the gene matches: 7. The CDR3 reads CASIGNRGNTEAFF. CDR3 in DNA: TGTGCCAGCATAGGGAACAGGGGAAACACTGAAGCTTTCTTT.

With respect to this clone: The sample carries other DNA sequences with the same CDR3. The chain uses TRBV19 and TRBJ2-7; perhaps TRBD1 as D (6 bases). CDR1 and CDR2 (germline): LNHDA, SQIVND (reference sequence). V dropped 5 bases and J dropped 6 bases, with 23 bases sitting between them. The CDR3 sequence is 16 residues long. The CDR3 here is CASSVRGNNPSSEQYF. The CDR3 DNA sequence: TGTGCCAGTAGTGTCAGGGGAAATAACCCCTCCAGCGAGCAGTACTTC. Full variable domain (outside the CDR3, taken from reference TRBV19 and TRBJ2-7): DGGITQSPKYLFRKEGQNVTLSCEQNLNHDAMYWYRQDPGQGLRLIYYSQIVNDFQKGDIAEGYSVSREKKESFPLTVTSAQKNPTAFYLCASSVRGNNPSSEQYFGPGTRLTVT.

The chain carries TRBV21-1 and TRBJ2-3; the D segment call TRBD2 is taken from the table without a DNA check. TRBV21-1 constitutes a pseudogene. The CDR3 totals 17 residues. The CDR3 DNA is TGTGCCAGCAGCAATATCTGGCGGGAGGGCCCTCCAGATACGCAGTATTTT. Translated: CASSNIWREGPPDTQYF.

The J gene is TRBJ1-2, the V gene TRBV2; D remains unclear. Germline loops: CDR1 SNHLY, CDR2 FYNNEI. Trimming took off 0 bases at V and 4 bases at J, with 3 bases between the two ends. This CDR3 has 12 amino acids. The CDR3 nucleotides read TGTGCCAGCAGTGAAGCGCGCTATGGCTACACCTTC. It specifies CASSEARYGYTF.

The gene calls are TRBV19 and TRBJ1-5; TRBD1 aligns across 7 bases. CDR1 is LNHDA and CDR2 is SQIVND in the germline V gene (reference sequence). The ends lost 5 bases at V and 1 base at J; junction bases unmatched: 8. This CDR3 has 16 amino acids. CDR3 residues: CASSPLDRESNQPQHF. CDR3 DNA sequence: TGTGCCAGTAGTCCCCTCGACAGGGAGAGCAATCAGCCCCAGCATTTT.